This TCR beta chain was obtained from a study of beta chain features in type 1 diabetes. Study results and limitations: All four CD4+ subsets from Type 1 diabetes patients carried moderately but significantly shorter TCRB CDR3s.

V was shortened by 5 bases and J by 6 bases, with 18 bases between the two germline ends. The CDR3 is 15 residues long. CDR1 and CDR2 from the germline V gene are SGHKS and YYEKEE (reference sequence). This clone has a handful of counts. Its matching antigen is unknown. As every portion of the isolated RNA was reverse transcribed, the sequencing read expressed TCRB transcripts. Sequenced by immunoSEQ multiplex PCR; TCRdb stores in-frame clones only, minus some. The sample includes hundreds of thousands of clones, around 15% of them seen just once. The J gene is TRBJ2-1, the V gene TRBV5-5; D remains unclear. Sequencing was carried out using central memory CD4+ T cells from blood. The clonotype was recovered from a man younger than 45 in good health. CDR3 sequence: CASSFAHSGVNEQFF. DNA for the CDR3: TGTGCCAGCAGTTTCGCCCACTCCGGAGTCAATGAGCAGTTCTTC.